This passage covers 24 T cell receptor beta chains from one sample sequenced in a study of cytomegalovirus exposure and HLA in healthy donors. In the PCR, 60 Vbeta and 13 Jbeta primers were used. Measured with immunoSEQ multiplex PCR; TCRdb has only the in-frame clones, and not every one. This repertoire shows over 50,000 clones, around 92% found once; its top ten account for 1.5%. The sequencing sample was made of PBMCs. These receptors were collected from a man under 40 in good health and CMV-seropositive.

The chain links TRBV2 to TRBJ1-1; D is unclear. The V end was cut by 4 bases, the J end by 4 bases, with 13 bases between. CDR3 length equals 14 residues. CDR1 is SNHLY, CDR2 FYNNEI, per germline. The CDR3 spells CASSGLITATEAFF. The DNA of the CDR3 is TGTGCCAGCAGTGGACTCATCACGGCCACTGAAGCTTTCTTT.

This chain connects TRBV27 to TRBJ2-5, with D perhaps TRBD2 (6 bases). The V gene lost 5 bases and the J gene lost 7 bases, with 8 bases spanning the gap. This CDR3 region has 11 residues. Germline CDR1 is MNHEY and CDR2 is SMNVEV (reference sequence). The CDR3 DNA is TGTGCCAGCAGTGGGCGGGGGACCCAGTACTTC. This codes for CASSGRGTQYF.

The chain is built from TRBV19 and TRBJ1-5; D not certain. Germline V gene data show CDR1 as LNHDA and CDR2 as SQIVND (reference sequence). Trimming cost V 3 bases and J 0 bases, with 9 bases left between them. This CDR3 has 15 amino acids. CDR3 region: CASSMRAASNQPQHF. The CDR3 coding sequence is TGTGCCAGTAGTATGAGGGCAGCTAGCAATCAGCCCCAGCATTTT.

The table lists this clone with a few counts. The V call is TRBV11-3, the J call TRBJ2-1; 9 bases are a match to TRBD1. Trimming took 1 base from V and 6 from J; bases not matched to a gene: 7. CDR1 is SGHNT, CDR2 YENEEA, per germline. The CDR3 runs 16 residues. CDR3 amino acids: CASSLAHRGPANEQFF. CDR3 bases: TGTGCCAGCAGCTTAGCCCACAGGGGGCCGGCCAATGAGCAGTTCTTC. Supplemented by reference TRBV11-3 and TRBJ2-1, the full variable domain reads EAGVVQSPRYKIIEKKQPVAFWCNPISGHNTLYWYLQNLGQGPELLIRYENEEAVDDSQLPKDRFSAERLKGVDSTLKIQPAELGDSAVYLCASSLAHRGPANEQFFGPGTRLTVL.

In this sample, this clone turned up once. This rearrangement joins TRBV7-2 to TRBJ2-5; 7 positions agree with TRBD1. Germline values: CDR1 SGHTA, CDR2 FQGNSA. The J segment lost 4 bases and the V segment lost 0 bases, leaving 2 bases of the junction unmatched. There are 14 residues in the CDR3. The CDR3 spells CASSLAGGGETQYF. In DNA form, the CDR3 reads TGTGCCAGCAGCTTAGCAGGGGGCGGAGAGACCCAGTACTTC.

The V and J genes are TRBV7-9 and TRBJ1-1; 7 bases map to TRBD1. With 3 bases clipped from V and 1 base from J, the junction kept 2 bases outside the gene matches. CDR1 is SEHNR and CDR2 is FQNEAQ in the germline V gene (reference sequence). CDR3 length equals 14 residues. The CDR3 is CASSFQGENTEAFF. The CDR3 DNA is TGTGCCAGCAGCTTTCAGGGGGAGAACACTGAAGCTTTCTTT.

The rearrangement uses TRBV5-1 and TRBJ1-5; tentative D call: TRBD1 (5 bases). CDR1 SGHRS and CDR2 YFSETQ come from the germline V gene. The V gene lost 4 bases and the J gene lost 5 bases, with 16 bases spanning the gap. The CDR3 contains 15 residues. The CDR3 region is CASSPGSGGDQPQHF. DNA for the CDR3: TGCGCCAGCAGCCCAGGGTCGGGTGGTGATCAGCCCCAGCATTTT. Combining the CDR3 with reference TRBV5-1 and TRBJ1-5 gives the whole variable domain KAGVTQTPRYLIKTRGQQVTLSCSPISGHRSVSWYQQTPGQGLQFLFEYFSETQRNKGNFPGRFSGRQFSNSRSEMNVSTLELGDSALYLCASSPGSGGDQPQHFGDGTRLSIL.

The chain combines TRBV30 with TRBJ2-2; 7 bases are a match to TRBD2. V was clipped by 7 bases and J by 6 bases; unmatched bases: 5. The CDR3 spans 12 residues. Germline lookup yields CDR1 GTSNPN and CDR2 SVGIG (reference sequence). In nucleotides, the CDR3 is TGTGCCTCGGGGAGGGGCCCCGGGGAGCTGTTTTTT. It encodes CASGRGPGELFF.

This clone was counted only a few times. The chain is built from TRBV6-6 and TRBJ1-1, with D possibly being TRBD1 (6 bases). The V gene lost 6 bases and the J gene lost 5 bases, with 19 bases spanning the gap. CDR3 size: 15 residues. CDR1 MNHNY and CDR2 SVGAGI come from the germline V gene (reference sequence). CDR3 coding DNA: TGTGCCAGCAGAAACTTACAGGGTCGGAAGACTGAAGCTTTCTTT. It codes for CASRNLQGRKTEAFF.

The chain employs TRBV4-3 and TRBJ2-6, with D perhaps matching TRBD2 (6 bases). Germline-derived CDR1 and CDR2 are LGHNA and YSLEER. The CDR3 is made up of 18 amino acids. Trimming took off 3 bases at V and 0 bases at J, with 15 bases between the two ends. Here the CDR3 DNA reads TGCGCCAGCAGCCAGAACGGGGGACGGAGCTCTGGGGCCAACGTCCTGACTTTC. This codes for CASSQNGGRSSGANVLTF.

The chain has TRBV15 and TRBJ1-2; D might be TRBD1 (5 bases). The CDR3 runs 13 residues. CDR1 and CDR2 from the germline V gene are LNHNV and YYDKDF (reference sequence). The ends were cut back, 0 bases at V and 6 bases at J, with 8 bases in the middle. The CDR3 DNA reads as TGTGCCACCAGCAGAGAGGAGGGGCATGGCTACACCTTC. Translating gives CATSREEGHGYTF. The whole variable domain, filled in from reference TRBV15 and TRBJ1-2, reads DAMVIQNPRYQVTQFGKPVTLSCSQTLNHNVMYWYQQKSSQAPKLLFHYYDKDFNNEADTPDNFQSRRPNTSFCFLDIRSPGLGDTAMYLCATSREEGHGYTFGSGTRLTVV.

This clone was seen more than once but under ten times. The V gene is TRBV6-5, the J gene TRBJ1-1, with 7 nucleotides matching TRBD1. The CDR3 sequence is 12 residues long. Germline CDR1 is MNHEY and CDR2 is SVGAGI. V dropped 6 bases and J dropped 11; count of bases not matched to a gene: 9. CDR3 protein: CASSDRVRGAFF. For the CDR3, the DNA is TGTGCCAGCAGCGACAGGGTGCGAGGCGCTTTCTTT.

V gene TRBV5-1 combines with J gene TRBJ2-5, with 10 positions matching TRBD2. Germline CDR1 SGHRS, CDR2 YFSETQ. V was pared by 2 bases and J by 3 bases, with 4 bases of the junction left unmatched. This CDR3 is 15 amino acids long. The CDR3 here is CASSFHSGREETQYF. DNA for the CDR3: TGCGCCAGCAGCTTTCACAGCGGGAGGGAAGAGACCCAGTACTTC.

Here the CDR3 DNA reads TGCGCCAGCACCCGGGACAGGGGGGACCAAGAGACCCAGTACTTC. Residues: CASTRDRGDQETQYF. The gene calls are TRBV5-1 and TRBJ2-5, with 11 positions matching TRBD1. The CDR3 sequence is 15 residues long. After removal of 6 bases from V and 0 bases from J, the junction contained 4 bases not matched to a gene. Germline CDR1 and CDR2: SGHRS and YFSETQ.

CDR3 nucleotide sequence: TGTGCCAGCAGGCGGGGGGGTGGAGAGACCCAGTACTTC. Amino acids: CASRRGGGETQYF. The V and J genes are TRBV27 and TRBJ2-5; 9 positions match TRBD2. Germline assignment: CDR1 MNHEY and CDR2 SMNVEV (reference sequence). This CDR3 is built from 13 residues. The trim removed 6 bases at V and 4 bases at J, leaving 3 bases unmatched.

This sequence joins TRBV6-1 and TRBJ1-2; D might be TRBD1 (5 bases). Germline CDR1 reads MNHNS; CDR2 reads SASEGT. With 1 base removed from V and 7 bases from J, the gap between germline ends came to 10 bases. The CDR3 runs 13 residues. CDR3 region: CASSEDRGGGYTF. In DNA form, the CDR3 reads TGTGCCAGCAGTGAAGATCGGGGGGGTGGCTACACCTTC.

This chain uses TRBV6-6 with TRBJ2-3; D unclear. V lost 6 bases and J 4 bases, leaving 5 bases between the germline ends. The V gene's germline CDR1 is MNHNY and CDR2 SVGAGI (reference sequence). The CDR3 consists of 11 residues. The CDR3 protein is CASSRADTQYF. The CDR3 coding sequence is TGTGCCAGCAGCCGCGCAGATACGCAGTATTTT.

The J gene is TRBJ2-4, the V gene TRBV28; TRBD1 aligns across 7 bases. This CDR3 is built from 16 residues. J was trimmed by 0 bases and V by 4 bases; bases with no gene match: 6. CDR1 and CDR2 from the germline V gene are MDHEN and SYDVKM. CDR3 sequence (DNA): TGTGCCAGCAGTTATACAGGGGTACTAGCCAAAAACATTCAGTACTTC. Amino acid sequence: CASSYTGVLAKNIQYF.

The rearrangement uses TRBV5-6 and TRBJ2-7; TRBD2 matches 15 bases. Germline V gene sequence: CDR1 SGHDT, CDR2 YYEEEE. This CDR3 spans 15 amino acids. V lost 4 bases, J lost 4 bases, and 3 bases stayed unmatched. The CDR3 coding sequence is TGTGCCAGCAGCGGGGGGACTAGCGGGAGGTACGAGCAGTACTTC. Amino acids: CASSGGTSGRYEQYF.

This chain connects TRBV9 to TRBJ1-3, with D perhaps TRBD1 (5 bases). The CDR3 is made up of 17 amino acids. Germline V gene sequence: CDR1 SGDLS, CDR2 YYNGEE. With 3 bases removed from V and 3 bases from J, the gap between germline ends came to 19 bases. The CDR3 sequence: CASSAYTDSSYGNTIYF. The CDR3 nucleotides are TGTGCCAGCAGCGCTTATACCGACAGTAGCTATGGAAACACCATATATTTT. Full variable domain (remainder filled in from reference TRBV9 and TRBJ1-3): DSGVTQTPKHLITATGQRVTLRCSPRSGDLSVYWYQQSLDQGLQFLIQYYNGEERAKGNILERFSAQQFPDLHSELNLSSLELGDSALYFCASSAYTDSSYGNTIYFGEGSWLTVV.

This clone was detected once. The CDR3 nucleotides read TGTGCCAGCAGCCGAAGTGGACTAGCGGGACGGGCCGGGGAGCTGTTTTTT. It translates to CASSRSGLAGRAGELFF. V and J are TRBV7-2 and TRBJ2-2; 12 bases fit TRBD2. The CDR3 contains 17 residues. After removal of 5 bases from V and 6 bases from J, the junction contained 10 bases not matched to a gene. The germline CDR1 and CDR2 sequences are SGHTA and FQGNSA. The full variable domain, completed using reference TRBV7-2 and TRBJ2-2, is GAGVSQSPSNKVTEKGKDVELRCDPISGHTALYWYRQSLGQGLEFLIYFQGNSAPDKSGLPSDRFSAERTGGSVSTLTIQRTQQEDSAVYLCASSRSGLAGRAGELFFGEGSRLTVL.

The chain carries TRBV27 and TRBJ1-2, with 8 bases aligning to TRBD1. Germline V CDR1 and CDR2: MNHEY, SMNVEV (reference sequence). Trimming removed 0 bases from V and 3 bases from J; junction bases left unmatched: 9. The CDR3 runs 17 residues. Here the CDR3 reads CASSLSPGGGFDYGYTF. CDR3 in DNA: TGTGCCAGCAGTTTATCACCAGGGGGCGGGTTCGACTATGGCTACACCTTC.

The rearrangement uses TRBV9 and TRBJ2-5; D call uncertain. The germline gives CDR1 SGDLS, CDR2 YYNGEE. The ends were cut back, 0 bases at V and 1 base at J, with 10 bases in the middle. CDR3 size: 15 residues. CDR3 DNA: TGTGCCAGCAGCGTAGACGCAAACTCCCAAGAGACCCAGTACTTC. This sequence encodes CASSVDANSQETQYF.

The CDR3, as DNA: TGCGCCAGCAGCTACCGACAGGGGGGCCCCTACGAGCAGTACTTC. It codes for CASSYRQGGPYEQYF. V usage is TRBV4-1 and J usage is TRBJ2-7, with 9 nucleotides matching TRBD1. Germline CDR1 reads MGHRA; CDR2 reads YSYEKL. The J segment lost 2 bases and the V segment lost 5 bases, leaving 7 bases of the junction unmatched. The CDR3 is made up of 15 amino acids.